A selection of T cell receptor beta chains follows, all from one sample in a study of beta chain features in type 1 diabetes. Some clones are missing from TCRdb's copy, which holds only in-frame ones; the method was immunoSEQ multiplex PCR. The top ten hold approximately 0.024% of the sample, which has about 250,000 clones, about 14% seen once. Sample: naive CD4+ T cells from blood. Receptors originate from a woman between 40 and 55 years old in good health. Both conserved end residues are part of each CDR3. Fields, in order: D gene, J gene, CDR3 length, clone size, V gene, CDR3 protein, CDR3 DNA. D genes are given only for firm matches. Some rows have no size entry. The others give once, few or many, or a class for an expanded clone.

>TRBD1|TRBJ1-1|15|-|TRBV2
CASMGTGAENTEAFF
TGTGCCAGCATGGGGACAGGGGCCGAGAACACTGAAGCTTTCTTT
>-|TRBJ2-1|14|-|TRBV7-9
CASSLGDSRDEQFF
TGTGCCAGCAGCTTAGGGGACTCACGCGATGAGCAGTTCTTC
>-|TRBJ1-2|12|few|TRBV15
CATSKQEDGYTF
TGTGCCACCAGCAAACAAGAGGATGGCTACACCTTC
>-|TRBJ2-1|16|-|TRBV6-1
CASSERRGTGSNEQFF
TGTGCCAGCAGTGAACGGAGGGGTACGGGCTCCAATGAGCAGTTCTTC
>-|TRBJ2-5|12|-|TRBV2
CASSRGRETQYF
TGTGCCAGCAGTAGGGGTCGAGAGACCCAGTACTTC
>TRBD2|TRBJ2-1|11|once|TRBV6-5
CASFGGNEQFF
TGTGCCAGCTTCGGGGGGAATGAGCAGTTCTTC
>TRBD2|TRBJ2-7|16|once|TRBV5-6
CASSKLGGGASYEQYF
TGTGCCAGCAGCAAACTGGGCGGGGGGGCCTCCTACGAGCAGTACTTC
>TRBD1|TRBJ2-2|12|many|TRBV29-1
CSGQGIGGELFF
TGCAGCGGACAGGGAATAGGCGGGGAGCTGTTTTTT
>-|TRBJ1-5|15|-|TRBV5-1
CASSLVPGGSQPQHF
TGCGCCAGCAGCTTGGTTCCGGGGGGGAGTCAGCCCCAGCATTTT
>-|TRBJ2-1|12|-|TRBV6-6
CASSSQGYEQFF
TGTGCCAGCAGCAGTCAGGGATATGAGCAGTTCTTC
>TRBD2|TRBJ2-7|15|few|TRBV7-8
CASSLGGGAPYEQYF
TGTGCCAGCAGCTTAGGCGGGGGGGCACCTTACGAGCAGTACTTC
>-|TRBJ1-2|14|few|TRBV19
CASSGTTPVYGYTF
TGTGCCAGTAGTGGCACGACTCCAGTCTATGGCTACACCTTC
>-|TRBJ1-5|15|-|TRBV7-8
CASSLYTGGNQPQHF
TGTGCCAGCAGCCTGTATACGGGTGGCAATCAGCCCCAGCATTTT
>-|TRBJ1-5|14|many|TRBV7-9
CASSFYPGNQPQHF
TGTGCCAGCAGCTTCTATCCGGGCAATCAGCCCCAGCATTTT
>TRBD1|TRBJ1-1|14|-|TRBV6-5
CASSWDRVATEAFF
TGTGCCAGCAGTTGGGACAGGGTTGCAACTGAAGCTTTCTTT
>-|TRBJ1-2|17|-|TRBV19
CASTDQFTGHINYGYTF
TGTGCCAGTACGGACCAATTTACAGGGCACATTAACTATGGCTACACCTTC